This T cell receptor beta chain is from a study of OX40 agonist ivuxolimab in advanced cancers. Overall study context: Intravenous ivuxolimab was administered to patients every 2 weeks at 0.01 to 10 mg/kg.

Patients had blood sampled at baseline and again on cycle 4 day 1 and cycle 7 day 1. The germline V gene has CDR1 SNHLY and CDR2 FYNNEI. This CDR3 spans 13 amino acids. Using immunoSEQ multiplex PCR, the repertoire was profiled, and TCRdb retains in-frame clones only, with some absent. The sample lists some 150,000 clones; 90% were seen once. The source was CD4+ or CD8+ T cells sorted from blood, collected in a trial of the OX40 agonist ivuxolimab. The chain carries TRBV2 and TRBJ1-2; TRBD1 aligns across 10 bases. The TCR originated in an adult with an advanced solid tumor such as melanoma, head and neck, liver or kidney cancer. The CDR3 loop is CTSGQGNSYGYTF. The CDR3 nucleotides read TGTACGTCGGGACAGGGGAATTCCTATGGCTACACCTTC.